The source of this TCR beta chain is a study of OX40 agonist ivuxolimab in advanced cancers. Looking at the study overall: Dosing consisted of intravenous ivuxolimab at 0.01 to 10 mg/kg every 2 weeks. Partial responses, seen in three patients, involved one hepatocellular carcinoma and two cutaneous melanomas.

Method: immunoSEQ multiplex PCR; TCRdb's copy keeps in-frame clones and lacks some. The sample shows about 55,000 clones, about 90% of them seen only once. From germline, CDR1 is MNHEY and CDR2 SMNVEV (reference sequence). V lost 5 bases to trimming and J lost 2 bases; unmatched junction nucleotides: 10. This CDR3 region has 17 residues. The chain combines TRBV27 with TRBJ1-4; TRBD1 matches at 8 bases. Sequencing used CD4+ or CD8+ T cells sorted from blood, obtained in a trial of the OX40 agonist ivuxolimab. This receptor was taken from an adult with an advanced solid tumor such as melanoma, head and neck, liver or kidney cancer. The CDR3 DNA follows: TGTGCCAGCAGTCCCCTCAGGGGGCGCGGGACTAATGAAAAACTGTTTTTT. Protein sequence: CASSPLRGRGTNEKLFF.